The present TCR beta chain was sequenced within a study of shared clonotypes between healthy human individuals. Overall study findings and caveats: Across subsets, estimated richness was generally greater for naive than for memory populations. Some naive CD4 clonotypes, roughly 5%, turned up in common across several donors.

Under the authors' procedure: ImmunoSEQ only sent back junction sequences with no quality scores, so filtering was done differently. TCRdb's table, derived via immunoSEQ multiplex PCR, lists solely in-frame clones and lacks some. The DNA was the basis for D and trimming; V, J and clone size are from that table. This sample carries approximately 2,000,000 clones, about 90% of them seen once, and the ten largest clones take around 0.38%. Note on this clone: The antigen remains unidentified.

The V and J ends lost 6 bases and 7 bases respectively, with 15 bases between them. Looked up from germline, CDR1 is WSHSY and CDR2 is SAAADI. The CDR3 sequence is 14 residues long. This TCR was sampled from a man between 18 and 29 years old in good health. Some clones in this sample may be carry-over from other donors' samples. The genes are TRBV10-2 and TRBJ2-2; perhaps D is TRBD1 or TRBD2 (6 bases each). The sample consisted of naive CD4+ T cells from PBMCs. Stated subset: CD45RA+ positively selected. The CDR3, as DNA: TGCGCCAGCAGGCCGAGGGGGGCAATCGGGGAGCTGTTTTTT. Translation gives CASRPRGAIGELFF.